Presented here are 11 T cell receptor beta chains from one specimen sequenced in a study of T cell responses to AZD1222 COVID-19 vaccine (dated by TCRdb to about 2021). The time point label of this sample denotes: baseline before first vaccination. Receptor libraries were prepared by the immunoSEQ multiplex PCR assay. This is the immuneACCESS table as TCRdb keeps it, with only in-frame sequences that have V and J called. A part of the clones is gone; compared with another copy, unresolved V genes explain less than half, and the rest is unexplained. This sample gives approximately 110,000 clones in total; 80% to 95% of them show up just once. Of the sample, approximately 1.2% is held by the ten largest clones. Material: peripheral blood, obtained on day 0 of AZD1222 vaccination. Receptors were obtained from an adult in good health.

For this clone: This sample includes further DNA sequences coding for the same CDR3. The rearrangement links TRBV7-3 to TRBJ2-3, with D uncertain. CDR3 length equals 13 residues. The germline V gene has CDR1 SGHTA and CDR2 FQGTGA. Deletions cut 2 bases from V and 2 bases from J, with 5 bases between. CDR3 in DNA: TGTGCCAGCAGCTTACTTATCACAGATACGCAGTATTTT. Encoded protein: CASSLLITDTQYF.

The chain recombines TRBV9 with TRBJ1-3, with D unresolved. This CDR3 has 15 amino acids. With 3 bases removed from V and 0 bases from J, the gap between germline ends came to 10 bases. Germline CDR1 SGDLS, CDR2 YYNGEE. The CDR3: CASSAADHSGNTIYF. For the CDR3, the DNA is TGTGCCAGCAGCGCAGCCGATCACTCTGGAAACACCATATATTTT. Full variable domain (rest looked up from reference TRBV9 and TRBJ1-3): DSGVTQTPKHLITATGQRVTLRCSPRSGDLSVYWYQQSLDQGLQFLIQYYNGEERAKGNILERFSAQQFPDLHSELNLSSLELGDSALYFCASSAADHSGNTIYFGEGSWLTVV.

This chain uses TRBV23-1 with TRBJ2-1, with D possibly being TRBD1 or TRBD2 (5 bases each). TRBV23-1 is an open reading frame whose function is uncertain. The CDR3 spans 18 residues. Trimming took 3 bases from V and 9 from J, leaving 27 bases between them. CDR3 residues: CASSHPPRWGLVQGEQFF. For the CDR3, the DNA is TGCGCCAGCAGTCACCCCCCGAGGTGGGGGTTAGTGCAGGGTGAGCAGTTCTTC.

V is TRBV7-2 and J is TRBJ2-7, with 10 bases that match TRBD2. Unmatched junction bases numbered 5, after V lost 4 bases and J lost 5 bases. The CDR3 covers 14 residues. Germline V CDR1 and CDR2: SGHTA, FQGNSA. This chain's CDR3 is CASSSLAGANEQYF. The CDR3 DNA is TGTGCCAGCAGCTCCCTAGCGGGAGCAAACGAGCAGTACTTC.

The chain couples TRBV6-5 to TRBJ2-7, with TRBD1 matching 8 bases. Germline CDR1 MNHEY, CDR2 SVGAGI. V dropped 6 bases and J dropped 6; count of bases not matched to a gene: 10. The CDR3 loop spans 14 amino acids. For the CDR3, the DNA is TGTGCCAGCAGAGTCCAAAACAGGGGGAGCGAGCAGTACTTC. Its protein is CASRVQNRGSEQYF.

The chain has TRBV30 and TRBJ1-5; the D is unclear. The germline V gene has CDR1 GTSNPN and CDR2 SVGIG (reference sequence). The V end was cut by 3 bases, the J end by 8 bases, with 14 bases between. The CDR3 spans 13 residues. The CDR3 protein is CAWSSNGFEPQHF. The CDR3 region has the DNA TGTGCCTGGAGCTCGAACGGGTTTGAGCCCCAGCATTTT. The whole variable domain, filled in from reference TRBV30 and TRBJ1-5, reads SQTIHQWPATLVQPVGSPLSLECTVEGTSNPNLYWYRQAAGRGLQLLFYSVGIGQISSEVPQNLSASRPQDRQFILSSKKLLLSDSGFYLCAWSSNGFEPQHFGDGTRLSIL.

The chain joins TRBV24-1 to TRBJ2-2; TRBD1 matches at 11 bases. CDR3 size: 17 residues. Germline lookup yields CDR1 KGHDR and CDR2 SFDVKD. V dropped 4 bases and J dropped 4; count of bases not matched to a gene: 7. CDR3 region: CATSDPDRGPPTGELFF. The CDR3 DNA reads TGTGCCACCAGTGACCCGGACAGGGGGCCCCCCACCGGGGAGCTGTTTTTT.

The chain employs TRBV6-4 and TRBJ1-1, with a weak D call TRBD1 (6 bases). Per the germline V gene, CDR1 is MRHNA and CDR2 is SNTAGT. V was clipped by 8 bases and J by 3 bases, with 16 bases between them. This CDR3 has 14 residues. CDR3: CASRKEGQYTEAFF. CDR3 bases: TGTGCCAGCCGTAAGGAAGGACAGTACACTGAAGCTTTCTTT.

This chain links TRBV27 with TRBJ2-3; TRBD2 is a possible D gene (6 bases). CDR3 length equals 17 residues. Deletions cut 2 bases from V and 0 bases from J, with 15 bases between. Germline V lookup: CDR1 MNHEY, CDR2 SMNVEV (reference sequence). For the CDR3, the DNA is TGTGCCAGCAGTTTACTTGGGAGGCAGTCTAGCACAGATACGCAGTATTTT. It is translated as CASSLLGRQSSTDTQYF.

The J gene is TRBJ1-4, the V gene TRBV5-6; TRBD1 agrees at 8 bases. The CDR3 extends over 15 amino acids. V trimming: 4 bases; J trimming: 5 bases; junction bases outside the gene matches: 7. Germline CDR1 SGHDT, CDR2 YYEEEE. The CDR3 DNA sequence: TGTGCCAGCAGCCGCCCAGGGGGCGAGAATGAAAAACTGTTTTTT. This gives the protein CASSRPGGENEKLFF.

The chain uses TRBV27 and TRBJ1-5; D gene ambiguous. Per germline, CDR1 MNHEY and CDR2 SMNVEV (reference sequence). Trimming shortened V by 3 bases and J by 7 bases, and 4 bases separated the two germline ends. CDR3 length: 11 amino acids. CDR3 bases: TGTGCCAGCAGTTTTACGCAGCCCCAGCATTTT. This codes for CASSFTQPQHF.